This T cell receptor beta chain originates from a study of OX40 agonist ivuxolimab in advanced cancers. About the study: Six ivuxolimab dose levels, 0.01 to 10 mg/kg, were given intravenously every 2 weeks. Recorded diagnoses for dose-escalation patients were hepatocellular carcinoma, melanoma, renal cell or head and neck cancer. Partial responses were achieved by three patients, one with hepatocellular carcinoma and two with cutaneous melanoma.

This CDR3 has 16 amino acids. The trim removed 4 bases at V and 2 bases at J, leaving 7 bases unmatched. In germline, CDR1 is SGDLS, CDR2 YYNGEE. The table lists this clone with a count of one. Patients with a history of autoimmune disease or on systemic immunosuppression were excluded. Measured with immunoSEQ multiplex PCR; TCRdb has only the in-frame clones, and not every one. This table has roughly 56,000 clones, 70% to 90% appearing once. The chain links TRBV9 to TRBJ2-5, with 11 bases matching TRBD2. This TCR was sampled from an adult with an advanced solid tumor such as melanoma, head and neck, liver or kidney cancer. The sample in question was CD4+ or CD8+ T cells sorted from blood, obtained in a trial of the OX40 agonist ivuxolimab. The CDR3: CASSSSGLAAQETQYF. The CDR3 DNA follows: TGTGCCAGCAGCTCCTCGGGACTAGCGGCGCAAGAGACCCAGTACTTC.